Here is one TCR beta chain with its context. Its cognate antigen is unknown. Assay used: immunoSEQ multiplex PCR; TCRdb lists only in-frame clones, some missing. This table has around 700,000 clones, around 72% appearing once. Memory CD4+ cells were the fraction left after CD45RA+ naive selection. These data come from a study of shared clonotypes between healthy human individuals. Across the whole study: The study used three CD4 naive, three CD4 memory, two CD8 naive and one CD8 memory plate per donor. Findings and caveats of the study: When naive CD4 clonotypes were compared across a handful of donors, 4% to 6.5% were shared. Rarefaction showed sorted-subset sequencing was incomplete despite large depth.

The trim removed 4 bases at V and 1 base at J, leaving 2 bases unmatched. This CDR3 has 14 residues. CDR1 is MNHEY and CDR2 is SMNVEV in the germline V gene (reference sequence). The sequence came from a woman aged 25 to 39 in good health. Sequenced material: memory CD4+ T cells sorted from blood. Subset denoted: CD45RA-negative fraction. This rearrangement joins TRBV27 to TRBJ2-3; 7 positions agree with TRBD2. This CDR3 is CASSSLARTDTQYF. In nucleotides, the CDR3 is TGTGCCAGCAGTTCACTAGCGCGCACAGATACGCAGTATTTT.